This T cell receptor (beta chain) came from a study of T cells in Graves' hyperthyroidism and ophthalmopathy. Study context: Blood was drawn when the patient was first diagnosed and still untreated. Study-wide findings and caveats: Blood also held most thyroid clonotypes expanded beyond 0.001.

This clonotype was seen many times. Its cognate antigen is unknown. Orbital computed tomography and thyroid ultrasound, together with serum TRAb and thyroxine and clinical symptoms, were used for diagnoses. V shed 0 bases, J shed 2 bases, and the junction held 14 bases outside the gene matches. This CDR3 contains 19 residues. CDR1 is SGDLS and CDR2 is YYNGEE in the germline V gene. RNA transcripts yielded amplified TCR beta CDR3 regions. RT-PCR in the first round (using the HTBI primer set) targeted the TCR CDR3. TCRdb reanalysed the multiplex PCR reads using MiXCR and keeps one entry per CDR3 protein. The sample has hundreds of thousands of distinct CDR3 sequences; approximately 15% are singletons.

This TCR was recovered from a young woman with Graves' hyperthyroidism that later progressed to Graves' ophthalmopathy. V and J are TRBV9 and TRBJ1-5, with TRBD1 matching over 7 bases. The specimen sequenced was blood. CDR3 protein: CASSVDEQMGTAGNQPQHF. CDR3 nucleotides: TGTGCCAGCAGCGTAGACGAGCAGATGGGGACAGCCGGCAATCAGCCCCAGCATTTT.